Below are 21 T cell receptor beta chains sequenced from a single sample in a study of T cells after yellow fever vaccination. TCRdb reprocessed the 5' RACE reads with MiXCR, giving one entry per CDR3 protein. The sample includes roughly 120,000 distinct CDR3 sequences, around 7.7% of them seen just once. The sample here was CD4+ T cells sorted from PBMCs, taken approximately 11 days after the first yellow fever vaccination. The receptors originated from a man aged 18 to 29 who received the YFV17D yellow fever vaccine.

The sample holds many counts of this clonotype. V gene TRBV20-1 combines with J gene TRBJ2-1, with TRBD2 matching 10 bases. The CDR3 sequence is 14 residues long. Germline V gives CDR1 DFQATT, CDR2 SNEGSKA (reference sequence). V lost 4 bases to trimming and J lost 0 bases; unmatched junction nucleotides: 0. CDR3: CSATSGSSYNEQFF. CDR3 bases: TGCAGTGCTACTAGCGGGAGCTCCTACAATGAGCAGTTCTTC.

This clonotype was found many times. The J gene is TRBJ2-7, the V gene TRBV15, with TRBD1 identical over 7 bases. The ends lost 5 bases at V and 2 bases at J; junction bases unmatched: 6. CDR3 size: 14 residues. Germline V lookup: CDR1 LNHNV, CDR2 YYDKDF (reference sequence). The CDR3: CATSPRQGPYEQYV. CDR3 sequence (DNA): TGTGCCACCAGCCCCCGACAGGGCCCCTACGAGCAGTACGTC.

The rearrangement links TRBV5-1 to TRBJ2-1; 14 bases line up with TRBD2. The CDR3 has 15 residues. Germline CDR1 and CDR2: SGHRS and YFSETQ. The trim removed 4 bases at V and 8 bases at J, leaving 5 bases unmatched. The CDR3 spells CASSRGTSGGDEQFF. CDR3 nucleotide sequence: TGCGCCAGCAGCCGAGGGACTAGCGGGGGCGATGAGCAGTTCTTC.

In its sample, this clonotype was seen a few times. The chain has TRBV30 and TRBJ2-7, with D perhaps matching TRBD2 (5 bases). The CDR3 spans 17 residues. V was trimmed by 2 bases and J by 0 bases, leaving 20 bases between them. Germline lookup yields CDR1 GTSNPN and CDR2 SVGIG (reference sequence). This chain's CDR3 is CAWSPTRVSTSSYEQYF. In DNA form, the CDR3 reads TGTGCCTGGAGTCCGACTCGGGTCAGTACTAGCTCCTACGAGCAGTACTTC. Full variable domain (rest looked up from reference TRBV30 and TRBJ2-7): SQTIHQWPATLVQPVGSPLSLECTVEGTSNPNLYWYRQAAGRGLQLLFYSVGIGQISSEVPQNLSASRPQDRQFILSSKKLLLSDSGFYLCAWSPTRVSTSSYEQYFGPGTRLTVT.

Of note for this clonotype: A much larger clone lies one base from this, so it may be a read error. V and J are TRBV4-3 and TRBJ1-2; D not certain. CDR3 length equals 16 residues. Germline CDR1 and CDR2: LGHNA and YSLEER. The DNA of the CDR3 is TGCGCCAGCAGCTACCGAAAGGGAGGGTATGACTATGGCTTCACCTTC. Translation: CASSYRKGGYDYGFTF.

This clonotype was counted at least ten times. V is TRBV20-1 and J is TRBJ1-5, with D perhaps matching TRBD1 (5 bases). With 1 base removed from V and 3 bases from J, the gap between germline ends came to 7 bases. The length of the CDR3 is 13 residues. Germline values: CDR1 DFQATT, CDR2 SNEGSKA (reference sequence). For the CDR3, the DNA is TGCAGTGCTAGAGCCAGGGCCAATCAGCCCCAGCATTTT. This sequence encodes CSARARANQPQHF.

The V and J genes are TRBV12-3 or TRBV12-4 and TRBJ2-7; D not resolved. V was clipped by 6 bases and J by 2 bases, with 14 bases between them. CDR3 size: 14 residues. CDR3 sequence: CASSPRVGAYEQYF. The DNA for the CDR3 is TGTGCCAGCAGCCCCAGAGTTGGGGCCTACGAGCAGTACTTC.

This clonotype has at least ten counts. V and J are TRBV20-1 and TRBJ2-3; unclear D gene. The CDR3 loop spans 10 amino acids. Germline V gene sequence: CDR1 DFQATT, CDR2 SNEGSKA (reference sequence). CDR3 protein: CSLWSDTQYF. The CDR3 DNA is TGCTCCCTTTGGAGTGATACGCAGTATTTT.

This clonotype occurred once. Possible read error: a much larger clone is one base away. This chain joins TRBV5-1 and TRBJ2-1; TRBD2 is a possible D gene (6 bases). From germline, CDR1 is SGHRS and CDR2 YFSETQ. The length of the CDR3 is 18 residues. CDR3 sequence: CASSLRGVGGVGYNQQFF. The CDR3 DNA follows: TGCGCCAGCAGCTTGCGGGGAGTAGGAGGGGTGGGATACAATCAGCAGTTCTTC. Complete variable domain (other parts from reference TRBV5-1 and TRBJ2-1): KAGVTQTPRYLIKTRGQQVTLSCSPISGHRSVSWYQQTPGQGLQFLFEYFSETQRNKGNFPGRFSGRQFSNSRSEMNVSTLELGDSALYLCASSLRGVGGVGYNQQFFGPGTRLTVL.

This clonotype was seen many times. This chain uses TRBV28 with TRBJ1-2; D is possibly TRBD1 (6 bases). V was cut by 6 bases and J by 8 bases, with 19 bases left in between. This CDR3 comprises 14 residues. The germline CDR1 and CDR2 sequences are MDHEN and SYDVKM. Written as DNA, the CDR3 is TGTGCCAGCAGGTACGGGACACTCGGAGGGGGCTACACCTTC. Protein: CASRYGTLGGGYTF.

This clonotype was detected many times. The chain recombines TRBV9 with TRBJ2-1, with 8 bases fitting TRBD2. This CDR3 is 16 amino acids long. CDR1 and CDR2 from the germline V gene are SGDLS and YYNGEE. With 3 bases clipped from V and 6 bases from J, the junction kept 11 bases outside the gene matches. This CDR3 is CASSEWLGGGLNEQFF. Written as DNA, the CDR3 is TGTGCCAGCAGCGAGTGGCTCGGGGGGGGCCTCAATGAGCAGTTCTTC. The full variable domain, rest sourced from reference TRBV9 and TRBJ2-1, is DSGVTQTPKHLITATGQRVTLRCSPRSGDLSVYWYQQSLDQGLQFLIQYYNGEERAKGNILERFSAQQFPDLHSELNLSSLELGDSALYFCASSEWLGGGLNEQFFGPGTRLTVL.

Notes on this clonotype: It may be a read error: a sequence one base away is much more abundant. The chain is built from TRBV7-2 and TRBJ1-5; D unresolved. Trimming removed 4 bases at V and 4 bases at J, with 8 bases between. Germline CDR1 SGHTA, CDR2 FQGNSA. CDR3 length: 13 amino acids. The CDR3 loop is CASSCRANQPQHF. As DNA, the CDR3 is TGTGCCAGCAGCTGTAGGGCGAATCAGCCCCAGCATTTT.

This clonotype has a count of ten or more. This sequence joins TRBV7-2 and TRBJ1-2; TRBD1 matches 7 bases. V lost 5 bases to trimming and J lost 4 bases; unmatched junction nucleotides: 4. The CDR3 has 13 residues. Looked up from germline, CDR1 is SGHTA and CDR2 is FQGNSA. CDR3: CASSRDSLYGYTF. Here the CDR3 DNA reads TGTGCCAGCAGCCGGGACAGCCTCTATGGCTACACCTTC.

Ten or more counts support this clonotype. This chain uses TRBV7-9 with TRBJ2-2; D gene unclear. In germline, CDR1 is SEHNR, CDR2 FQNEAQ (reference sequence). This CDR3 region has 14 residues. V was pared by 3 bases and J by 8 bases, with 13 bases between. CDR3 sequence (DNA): TGTGCCAGCAGCTTCCTACTTGCTGGAGGGGAGCTGTTTTTT. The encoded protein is CASSFLLAGGELFF.

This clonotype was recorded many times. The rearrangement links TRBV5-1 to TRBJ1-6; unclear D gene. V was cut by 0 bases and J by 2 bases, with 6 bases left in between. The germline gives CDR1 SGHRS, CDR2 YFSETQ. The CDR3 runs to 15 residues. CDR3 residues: CASSLAQTYNSPLHF. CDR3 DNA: TGCGCCAGCAGCTTGGCCCAGACCTATAATTCACCCCTCCACTTT.

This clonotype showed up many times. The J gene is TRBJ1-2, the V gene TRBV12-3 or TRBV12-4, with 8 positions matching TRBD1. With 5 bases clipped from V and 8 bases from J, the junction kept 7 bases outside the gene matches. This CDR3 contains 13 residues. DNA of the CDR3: TGTGCCAGCAGTCCGACAGGGGAGCAGGGCTACACCTTC. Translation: CASSPTGEQGYTF.

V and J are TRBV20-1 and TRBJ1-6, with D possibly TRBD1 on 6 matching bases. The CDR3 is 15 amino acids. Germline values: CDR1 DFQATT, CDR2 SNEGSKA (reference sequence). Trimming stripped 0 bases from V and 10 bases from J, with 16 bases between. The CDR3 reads CSARDLGRGGSPLHF. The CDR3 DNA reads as TGCAGTGCTAGAGATCTGGGCAGGGGTGGATCACCCCTCCACTTT.

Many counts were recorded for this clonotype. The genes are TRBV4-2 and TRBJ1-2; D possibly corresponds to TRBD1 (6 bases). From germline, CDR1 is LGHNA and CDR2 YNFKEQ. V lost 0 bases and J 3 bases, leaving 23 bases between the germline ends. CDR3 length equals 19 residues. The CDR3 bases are TGTGCCAGCAGCCAAGAGTATTCCGGGTGGGTCGGGGGCGACTATGGCTACACCTTC. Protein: CASSQEYSGWVGGDYGYTF.

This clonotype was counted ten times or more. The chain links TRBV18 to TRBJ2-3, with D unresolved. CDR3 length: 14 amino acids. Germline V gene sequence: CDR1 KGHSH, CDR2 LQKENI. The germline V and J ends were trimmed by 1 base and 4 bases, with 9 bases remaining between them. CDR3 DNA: TGTGCCAGCTCACCACAAGTAGTACCAGATACGCAGTATTTT. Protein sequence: CASSPQVVPDTQYF.

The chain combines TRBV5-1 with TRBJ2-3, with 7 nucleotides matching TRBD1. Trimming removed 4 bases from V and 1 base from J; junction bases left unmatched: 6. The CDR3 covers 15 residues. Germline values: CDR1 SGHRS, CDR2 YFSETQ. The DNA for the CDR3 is TGCGCCAGCAGCCGCGACGACAGGGGCACAGATACGCAGTATTTT. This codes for CASSRDDRGTDTQYF.

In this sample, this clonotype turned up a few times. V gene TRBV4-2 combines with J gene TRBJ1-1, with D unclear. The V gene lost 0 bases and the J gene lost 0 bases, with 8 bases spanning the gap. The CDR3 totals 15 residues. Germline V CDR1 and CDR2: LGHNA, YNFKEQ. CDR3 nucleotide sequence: TGTGCCAGCAGCCAAGAACGAGGGATGAACACTGAAGCTTTCTTT. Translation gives CASSQERGMNTEAFF.